Presented here are 26 T cell receptor beta chains from one specimen sequenced in a study of blood T cell repertoires in COVID-19. Sequencing used immunoSEQ multiplex PCR; TCRdb keeps in-frame clones, though not all of them. The table includes approximately 300,000 clones, about 85% detected once. Sequenced material: peripheral blood. Receptors were obtained from a young man with active or convalescent COVID-19.

This clone was observed a handful of times. The rearrangement uses TRBV7-2 and TRBJ1-5; maybe TRBD1 (5 bases). With 3 bases removed from V and 5 bases from J, the gap between germline ends came to 8 bases. The CDR3 sequence is 13 residues long. Germline V gives CDR1 SGHTA, CDR2 FQGNSA. The CDR3 loop is CASSFARDQPQHF. The DNA of the CDR3 is TGTGCCAGCAGCTTTGCCAGGGATCAGCCCCAGCATTTT.

About this clone: This sample includes further DNA sequences coding for the same CDR3. The chain carries TRBV27 and TRBJ1-5, with D hard to call. The length of the CDR3 is 14 residues. Germline assignment: CDR1 MNHEY and CDR2 SMNVEV (reference sequence). With 3 bases removed from V and 0 bases from J, the gap between germline ends came to 6 bases. The CDR3 bases are TGTGCCAGCAGTTTTTCCGGTAGCAATCAGCCCCAGCATTTT. It codes for CASSFSGSNQPQHF.

This clone was detected only once. CDR3 region: CASSSRQGQEAEAFF. CDR3 DNA sequence: TGTGCCAGCAGCTCTAGACAGGGCCAGGAGGCTGAAGCTTTCTTT. V gene TRBV7-9 combines with J gene TRBJ1-1; 7 nucleotides agree with TRBD1. The CDR3 contains 15 residues. Trimming at V came to 4 bases and at J to 6 bases, leaving 11 bases not matched to a gene. Per germline, CDR1 SEHNR and CDR2 FQNEAQ (reference sequence).

The V gene is TRBV13, the J gene TRBJ1-3; D call uncertain. This CDR3 spans 13 amino acids. Germline values: CDR1 PRHDT, CDR2 FYEKMQ (reference sequence). V lost 5 bases, J lost 5 bases, and 10 bases lay in between. The CDR3 DNA follows: TGTGCCAGCAGCCTAGCCGTTCGAAACACCATATATTTT. As protein: CASSLAVRNTIYF.

This clone was seen repeatedly, ten times or more. The genes are TRBV14 and TRBJ2-2; maybe TRBD2 (6 bases). The CDR3 consists of 13 residues. Trimming cost V 2 bases and J 6 bases, with 7 bases left between them. The V gene's germline CDR1 is SGHDN and CDR2 FVKESK. CDR3 in DNA: TGTGCCAGCAGCCAATGGGGGGCCGGGGAGCTGTTTTTT. The encoded protein is CASSQWGAGELFF. The whole variable domain, filled in from reference TRBV14 and TRBJ2-2, reads EAGVTQFPSHSVIEKGQTVTLRCDPISGHDNLYWYRRVMGKEIKFLLHFVKESKQDESGMPNNRFLAERTGGTYSTLKVQPAELEDSGVYFCASSQWGAGELFFGEGSRLTVL.

V and J are TRBV12-3 or TRBV12-4 and TRBJ1-1, with a tentative D call TRBD1 (6 bases). This CDR3 is built from 11 residues. The germline V and J ends were trimmed by 10 bases and 6 bases, with 12 bases remaining between them. CDR3 loop: CAIGGGPEAFF. The CDR3 DNA reads as TGTGCCATAGGGGGGGGGCCTGAAGCTTTCTTT.

The genes are TRBV7-2 and TRBJ2-3, with D hard to call. CDR1 SGHTA and CDR2 FQGNSA come from the germline V gene. The length of the CDR3 is 14 residues. With 3 bases removed from V and 0 bases from J, the gap between germline ends came to 7 bases. The CDR3 coding sequence is TGTGCCAGCAGCTTCTTCTCTAGCACAGATACGCAGTATTTT. It translates to CASSFFSSTDTQYF.

The V call is TRBV5-1, the J call TRBJ1-1; 7 bases are a match to TRBD1. The germline gives CDR1 SGHRS, CDR2 YFSETQ. V lost 4 bases to trimming and J lost 5 bases; unmatched junction nucleotides: 5. The CDR3 is 13 amino acids. CDR3 nucleotide sequence: TGCGCCAGCAGCATGACAGGGTATACTGAAGCTTTCTTT. It specifies CASSMTGYTEAFF.

The CDR3 DNA is TGTGCCAGCAGTTACGCCGGTGAAAAACTGTTTTTT. Protein sequence: CASSYAGEKLFF. This rearrangement joins TRBV6-5 to TRBJ1-4; D is ambiguous. V lost 2 bases and J 7 bases, leaving 5 bases between the germline ends. Germline V gene lookup returns CDR1 MNHEY and CDR2 SVGAGI. The length of the CDR3 is 12 residues.

The CDR3 sequence is CASSVRVNSPLHF. CDR3 DNA: TGTGCCAGCAGTGTTCGAGTTAATTCACCCCTCCACTTT. The chain couples TRBV27 to TRBJ1-6; D ambiguous. Looked up from germline, CDR1 is MNHEY and CDR2 is SMNVEV (reference sequence). The CDR3 runs to 13 residues. V lost 5 bases and J lost 6, with 8 bases in between.

The J gene is TRBJ2-7, the V gene TRBV5-1; D not resolved. The length of the CDR3 is 12 residues. Per germline, CDR1 SGHRS and CDR2 YFSETQ. Deletions cut 4 bases from V and 6 bases from J, with 11 bases between. The CDR3 reads CASSADSPEQYF. CDR3 DNA sequence: TGCGCCAGCAGCGCGGATTCTCCCGAGCAGTACTTC.

The chain links TRBV6-2 or TRBV6-3 to TRBJ2-7, with D uncertain. Trimming stripped 2 bases from V and 4 bases from J, with 9 bases between. Germline CDR1 is MNHEY and CDR2 is SVGEGT. CDR3 length: 13 amino acids. The CDR3 sequence is CASSYSEEYEQYF. The CDR3 DNA reads as TGTGCCAGCAGTTACAGTGAGGAGTACGAGCAGTACTTC.

The chain employs TRBV6-6 and TRBJ2-3; D possibly corresponds to TRBD2 (5 bases). The CDR3 is made up of 15 amino acids. Trimming cost V 6 bases and J 4 bases, with 17 bases left between them. CDR1 MNHNY and CDR2 SVGAGI come from the germline V gene (reference sequence). The CDR3 sequence is CASSSTVGISDTQYF. Here the CDR3 DNA reads TGTGCCAGCAGCTCGACCGTCGGGATCTCAGATACGCAGTATTTT.

The genes are TRBV7-6 and TRBJ2-1; a weak D match, TRBD1 (8 bases). CDR3 length: 20 residues. V lost 2 bases and J 3 bases, leaving 26 bases between the germline ends. Germline V gene data show CDR1 as SGHVS and CDR2 as FNYEAQ. CDR3 region: CASSLLRQGARLADYNEQFF. In nucleotides, the CDR3 is TGTGCCAGCAGCTTACTTCGGCAGGGGGCCCGTCTAGCGGACTACAATGAGCAGTTCTTC.

V usage is TRBV5-1 and J usage is TRBJ2-2; 8 bases map to TRBD1. V shed 6 bases, J shed 3 bases, and the junction held 1 base outside the gene matches. Per germline, CDR1 SGHRS and CDR2 YFSETQ. This CDR3 has 13 amino acids. CDR3 nucleotide sequence: TGCGCCAGCAACAGGGGGGACACCGGGGAGCTGTTTTTT. This translates into CASNRGDTGELFF.

The chain uses TRBV15 and TRBJ2-7; no definite D call. V was pared by 1 base and J by 3 bases, with 7 bases between. CDR3 length equals 13 residues. From germline, CDR1 is LNHNV and CDR2 YYDKDF (reference sequence). The CDR3 region is CATSRATFYEQYF. DNA for the CDR3: TGTGCCACCAGCAGAGCTACCTTCTACGAGCAGTACTTC.

DNA for the CDR3: TGTGCCAGCAGCAGACGACAGGGGAATCCGAAGGCTGAAGCTTTCTTT. Translated: CASSRRQGNPKAEAFF. The rearrangement links TRBV7-2 to TRBJ1-1; 8 positions match TRBD1. The CDR3 loop spans 16 amino acids. Germline V CDR1 and CDR2: SGHTA, FQGNSA. J was trimmed by 6 bases and V by 5 bases; bases with no gene match: 14.

This rearrangement joins TRBV6-5 to TRBJ1-4; TRBD1 matches 8 bases. The CDR3 is made up of 14 amino acids. V lost 5 bases and J lost 7; bases outside the gene matches: 6. Germline V gene sequence: CDR1 MNHEY, CDR2 SVGAGI. In DNA, the CDR3 is TGTGCCAGCAGTCCAGGGGGCGCGGGTGAAAAACTGTTTTTT. This encodes CASSPGGAGEKLFF.

The DNA of the CDR3 is TGTGCCAGCAGCTTAAGTCCCCGGACAGTAAGAACTAACTATGGCTACACCTTC. Translation gives CASSLSPRTVRTNYGYTF. This chain connects TRBV7-3 to TRBJ1-2; tentative D call: TRBD1 (6 bases). Germline values: CDR1 SGHTA, CDR2 FQGTGA. CDR3 size: 18 residues. V lost 1 base and J 0 bases, leaving 18 bases between the germline ends.

The V call is TRBV7-9, the J call TRBJ1-2; D might be TRBD1 (6 bases). V dropped 8 bases and J dropped 3 bases, with 16 bases sitting between them. The CDR3 loop spans 14 amino acids. Germline V gene lookup returns CDR1 SEHNR and CDR2 FQNEAQ (reference sequence). For the CDR3, the DNA is TGTGCCAGCGCAGAAGGGGACACTTACTATGGCTACACCTTC. Protein product: CASAEGDTYYGYTF.

The rearrangement uses TRBV18 and TRBJ1-5; 10 nucleotides match TRBD1. The CDR3 spans 15 residues. V gave up 6 bases and J gave up 6 bases; unmatched junction bases: 8. Germline values: CDR1 KGHSH, CDR2 LQKENI. In DNA, the CDR3 is TGTGCCAGCTCCCTCGGACAGGGGGAGGGTCAGCCCCAGCATTTT. Its protein product is CASSLGQGEGQPQHF.

V usage is TRBV29-1 and J usage is TRBJ1-3; D is unresolved. CDR3 length: 13 residues. The V end was cut by 4 bases, the J end by 4 bases, with 11 bases between. Per the germline V gene, CDR1 is SQVTM and CDR2 is ANQGSEA. CDR3 residues: CSVVPDTGNTIYF. CDR3 sequence (DNA): TGCAGCGTTGTTCCAGACACGGGAAACACCATATATTTT.

The rearrangement links TRBV11-2 to TRBJ1-2, with no clear D. This CDR3 region has 17 residues. CDR1 and CDR2 (germline): SGHAT, FQNNGV. The V end lost 0 bases, the J end lost 2 bases, and 16 bases lay between the germline ends. CDR3 amino acids: CASSLDYIRVINYGYTF. The CDR3 DNA is TGTGCCAGCAGCTTAGATTACATTCGGGTGATCAACTATGGCTACACCTTC.

The V call is TRBV9, the J call TRBJ2-6, with 9 nucleotides matching TRBD1. The length of the CDR3 is 16 residues. The junction had 5 bases not matched to a gene; V was cut back by 4 bases and J by 3 bases. Germline assignment: CDR1 SGDLS and CDR2 YYNGEE. CDR3 DNA: TGTGCCAGCAGCTACAGGGGGCGCGGTGGGGCCAACGTCCTGACTTTC. Translated: CASSYRGRGGANVLTF. Full variable domain (missing parts from reference TRBV9 and TRBJ2-6): DSGVTQTPKHLITATGQRVTLRCSPRSGDLSVYWYQQSLDQGLQFLIQYYNGEERAKGNILERFSAQQFPDLHSELNLSSLELGDSALYFCASSYRGRGGANVLTFGAGSRLTVL.

This CDR3 reads CASSLKLNTGELFF. The CDR3, as DNA: TGTGCCAGCAGCTTAAAGCTGAACACCGGGGAGCTGTTTTTT. The rearrangement joins TRBV7-3 to TRBJ2-2; D uncertain. CDR3 size: 14 residues. V was pared by 1 base and J by 1 base, with 4 bases between. Germline assignment: CDR1 SGHTA and CDR2 FQGTGA.

The chain uses TRBV5-1 and TRBJ2-6; 10 positions agree with TRBD2. The CDR3 loop spans 19 amino acids. Per germline, CDR1 SGHRS and CDR2 YFSETQ. With 4 bases clipped from V and 0 bases from J, the junction kept 10 bases outside the gene matches. CDR3 sequence reads: CASSQLAGGPSSGANVLTF. CDR3 nucleotide sequence: TGCGCCAGCAGCCAGTTAGCGGGGGGCCCGTCCTCTGGGGCCAACGTCCTGACTTTC.